A selection of T cell receptor beta chains follows, all from one sample in a study of blood T cell repertoires in COVID-19. The protocol was immunoSEQ multiplex PCR, while the TCRdb copy is restricted to in-frame clones and leaves out a portion. In the table there are approximately 230,000 clones, roughly 91% of which are singletons. The specimen sequenced was PBMCs or T cells enriched from blood (not recorded which). The receptors originated from a woman aged 25 to 39 who had recovered from COVID-19. CDR3s include the opening cysteine and the closing phenylalanine or tryptophan. A D gene is named only where the DNA matches it firmly. Rows may omit the clone size; those that give it use once, few, many or a size class.

j_call,clone_size,d_call,v_call,cdr3_nt,cdr3_aa
TRBJ1-1,NA,NA,TRBV7-8,TGTGCCAGCAGCCGAGGTCTCTGGCTGAACACTGAAGCTTTCTTT,CASSRGLWLNTEAFF
TRBJ2-3,few,NA,TRBV5-1,TGCGCCAGCAGCTCGGGGGAGTACTCTATCACAGATACGCAGTATTTT,CASSSGEYSITDTQYF
TRBJ2-5,NA,NA,TRBV28,TGTGCCAGCAGTTTATCCCTAGAGACCCAGTACTTC,CASSLSLETQYF
TRBJ1-6,NA,TRBD1,TRBV30,TGTGCCTGGAGCTTCCGGGACAGGGCTTTTTCACCCCTCCACTTT,CAWSFRDRAFSPLHF
TRBJ2-5,NA,TRBD2,TRBV5-6,TGTGCCAGCAGCCTCGCCGGGACTAGCGGGAGGGGTGGAGAGACCCAGTACTTC,CASSLAGTSGRGGETQYF
TRBJ2-3,NA,NA,TRBV5-1,TGCGCCAGCAGCTTGGAAGGGGGAACTAGCACAGATACGCAGTATTTT,CASSLEGGTSTDTQYF
TRBJ2-3,once,TRBD1,TRBV11-2,TGTGCCAGCAGCTCCCGGACAGGGAGTTCAGATACGCAGTATTTT,CASSSRTGSSDTQYF
TRBJ1-5,NA,TRBD1,TRBV4-2,TGTGCCAGCAGCCATAAAACCGGGACAGGACTCTATAGCAATCAGCCCCAGCATTTT,CASSHKTGTGLYSNQPQHF
TRBJ2-3,NA,TRBD2,TRBV5-1,TGCGCCAGCAGCGAAGGATTTAGCGGGAGGAGCACAGATACGCAGTATTTT,CASSEGFSGRSTDTQYF
TRBJ2-7,NA,NA,TRBV5-4,TGTGCCAGCAGCTTGGCCCCCGGGACTTCAGACGAGCAGTACTTC,CASSLAPGTSDEQYF
TRBJ1-1,NA,NA,TRBV10-2,TGCGCCAGCAGTAAAGGACCCGGGGGACCGAACACTGAAGCTTTCTTT,CASSKGPGGPNTEAFF
TRBJ2-7,few,NA,TRBV21-1,TGTGCCAGCAGCAAAATCGTCAGGGGGGCTCATTACGAGCAGTACTTC,CASSKIVRGAHYEQYF
TRBJ2-7,NA,TRBD1,TRBV7-8,TGTGCCAGCAGCTTAGCGTCACAGGGGAGCGAGCAGTACTTC,CASSLASQGSEQYF
TRBJ1-1,NA,NA,TRBV7-6,TGTGCCAGCAGCTCTGGGGGGGCCGGGATGAACACTGAAGCTTTCTTT,CASSSGGAGMNTEAFF
TRBJ1-1,NA,NA,TRBV27,TGTGCCAGCAGTTTGCTGTTCAGCTTAAGGAGCACTGAAGCTTTCTTT,CASSLLFSLRSTEAFF
TRBJ2-3,NA,NA,TRBV3-1/TRBV3-2,TGTGCCAGCAGCCCCCAGGGTTGGGTCCGGACAGATACGCAGTATTTT,CASSPQGWVRTDTQYF
TRBJ1-1,few,NA,TRBV4-3,TGCGCCAGCAGCCAAGAGGGCCCACCCTCGAACACTGAAGCTTTCTTT,CASSQEGPPSNTEAFF
TRBJ2-2,NA,NA,TRBV11-2,TGTGCCAGCAGGTGGCAGGGTCGAACCGGGGAGCTGTTTTTT,CASRWQGRTGELFF
TRBJ2-1,NA,TRBD1,TRBV9,TGTGCCAGCAGCGTAACAGGGGAATCCTACAATGAGCAGTTCTTC,CASSVTGESYNEQFF
TRBJ1-5,NA,NA,TRBV19,TGTGCCAGTAGTGGAAACAGGGACCAGCCCCAGCATTTT,CASSGNRDQPQHF
TRBJ1-2,NA,NA,TRBV6-2/TRBV6-3,TGTGCCAGCAGTTACTCGATGTCCGCAGTTCCCTATGGCTACACCTTC,CASSYSMSAVPYGYTF
TRBJ1-4,NA,TRBD1,TRBV5-5,TGTGCCAGCAGCCTTGGACAGGGCTATGAAAAACTGTTTTTT,CASSLGQGYEKLFF
TRBJ2-1,once,TRBD2,TRBV28,TGTGCCAGCAGTTTTTTGTTATCGACTAGCGGGAGTATGGGCAGCTCCTACAATGAGCAGTTCTTC,CASSFLLSTSGSMGSSYNEQFF
TRBJ1-1,NA,NA,TRBV7-9,TGTGCCAGCAGCTTAGGGGCGGGGGAAGGCACTGAAGCTTTCTTT,CASSLGAGEGTEAFF
TRBJ2-2,NA,TRBD1,TRBV9,TGTGCCAGCAGCCCCCGGACAGGCACCGGGGAGCTGTTTTTT,CASSPRTGTGELFF
TRBJ1-1,few,TRBD1,TRBV11-2,TGTGCCAGCAGATTTGGCGGACAGGGGGCAACTGAAGCTTTCTTT,CASRFGGQGATEAFF
TRBJ2-3,NA,TRBD2,TRBV11-2,TGTGCCAGCAGCTTCGCAAGGGCGCGGGGGGTAGATACGCAGTATTTT,CASSFARARGVDTQYF
TRBJ1-1,NA,NA,TRBV11-1,TGTGCCAGCAGCTTGAGAGGAGCAAACACTGAAGCTTTCTTT,CASSLRGANTEAFF
TRBJ2-3,NA,TRBD2,TRBV3-1/TRBV3-2,TGTGCCAGCAGCTTAGCGGGGGCAGATACGCAGTATTTT,CASSLAGADTQYF
TRBJ2-5,NA,NA,TRBV18,TGTGCCAGCTCACCACTAGAGGGCCAGGGGTCCCAAGAGACCCAGTACTTC,CASSPLEGQGSQETQYF
TRBJ2-1,NA,NA,TRBV21-1,TGTGCCAGCAGCATTATGCGGGAGGGGAGCTCCTACAATGAGCAGTTCTTC,CASSIMREGSSYNEQFF
TRBJ2-3,NA,NA,TRBV28,TGTGCCAGCACGGAGGTTGGGTGGGCAGATACGCAGTATTTT,CASTEVGWADTQYF
TRBJ1-1,NA,TRBD1,TRBV9,TGTGCCAGCAGGTCCGGGACAGGGGCCACTGAAGCTTTCTTT,CASRSGTGATEAFF
TRBJ1-2,NA,NA,TRBV16,TGTGCCAGCAGCCAATCGATCCTCGGAGGTAATGGCTACACCTTC,CASSQSILGGNGYTF
TRBJ1-2,NA,TRBD1,TRBV28,TGTGCCAGCCGCGCAGGGGGCTATGGCTACACCTTC,CASRAGGYGYTF
TRBJ1-2,NA,TRBD1,TRBV7-2,TGTGCCAGCAGCTTACGACAGGGGTATGGCTACACCTTC,CASSLRQGYGYTF
TRBJ1-2,NA,TRBD1,TRBV28,TGTGCCAGCAGTTTATCCGACAGGGCGGGCGGCTACACCTTC,CASSLSDRAGGYTF
TRBJ1-2,NA,NA,TRBV9,TGTGCCAGCAGCCTCCCACAAGGGGGGGGACCGTTGAACTATGGCTACACCTTC,CASSLPQGGGPLNYGYTF
TRBJ2-1,NA,TRBD2,TRBV4-1,TGCGCCAGCAGCCAAGATCCGCTTCTAGCGGGAGAAGATAATGAGCAGTTCTTC,CASSQDPLLAGEDNEQFF
TRBJ2-7,NA,NA,TRBV5-1,TGCGCCAGCAGGTCGGTGGGGGGAGTGCGGAACGAGCAGTACTTC,CASRSVGGVRNEQYF
TRBJ1-3,few,TRBD1,TRBV5-1,TGCGCCAGCAGCTGGGACAGGGGGCCTGGAAACACCATATATTTT,CASSWDRGPGNTIYF
TRBJ2-1,NA,NA,TRBV5-1,TGCGCCAGCAGCTTGGTATCAGGGAACGAGCAGTTCTTC,CASSLVSGNEQFF
TRBJ2-3,NA,NA,TRBV24-1,TGTGCCACCAGCCCCACCCTAAGTCGGGAGTCATCAGATACGCAGTATTTT,CATSPTLSRESSDTQYF
TRBJ1-2,NA,NA,TRBV28,TGTGCCAGCACCCTGACTCGTGGGGGCTCAGGGGTGCTAAGTGGCTACACCTTC,CASTLTRGGSGVLSGYTF
TRBJ2-7,NA,TRBD2,TRBV27,TGTGCCAGCAGTCTCCAATGGCGGGAGTTTCCCTACGAGCAGTACTTC,CASSLQWREFPYEQYF
TRBJ1-2,NA,TRBD1,TRBV15,TGTGCCACCAGCAGGGGACAGGCTTATGGCTACACCTTC,CATSRGQAYGYTF